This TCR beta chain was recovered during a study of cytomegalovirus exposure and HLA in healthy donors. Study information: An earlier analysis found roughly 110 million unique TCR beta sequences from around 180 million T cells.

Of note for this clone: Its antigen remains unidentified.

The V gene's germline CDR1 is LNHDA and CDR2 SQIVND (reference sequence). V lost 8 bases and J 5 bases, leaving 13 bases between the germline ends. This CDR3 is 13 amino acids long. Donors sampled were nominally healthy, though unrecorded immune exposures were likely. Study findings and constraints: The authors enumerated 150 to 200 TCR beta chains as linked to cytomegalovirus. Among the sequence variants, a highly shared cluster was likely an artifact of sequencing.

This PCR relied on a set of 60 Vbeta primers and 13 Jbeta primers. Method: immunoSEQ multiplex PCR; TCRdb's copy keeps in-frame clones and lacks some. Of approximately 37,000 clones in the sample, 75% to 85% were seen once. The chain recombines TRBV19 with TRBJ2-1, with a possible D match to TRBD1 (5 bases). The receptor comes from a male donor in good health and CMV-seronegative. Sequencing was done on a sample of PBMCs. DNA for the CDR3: TGTGCCAGTTGGGGTTGGGGCAACAATGAGCAGTTCTTC. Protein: CASWGWGNNEQFF.